This TCR beta chain is drawn from a study of blood T cells in healthy people across ages. This clonotype was seen repeatedly, ten times or more. Germline CDR1 is LGHNA and CDR2 is YSLEER. This CDR3 spans 15 amino acids. The V and J ends lost 4 bases and 2 bases, in that order; junction bases with no gene match: 2. Through a sample-barcoded 5' primer and a J-beta primer mix, a second PCR was run for roughly 6 to 11 cycles. TCRdb used MiXCR to reprocess the 5' RACE reads, holding one entry per CDR3 protein. Of over 750,000 distinct CDR3 sequences in the sample, around 25% were seen once. These data were likewise used in another study, on T cells of mothers and their children.

V is TRBV4-3 and J is TRBJ2-1; TRBD2 agrees at 10 bases. The receptor comes from a boy aged 5 to 17 in good health. The sequenced material came from blood. The CDR3 DNA is TGCGCCAGCAGCCCAAGCGGGGGGGCCTACAATGAGCAGTTCTTC. Residues: CASSPSGGAYNEQFF.